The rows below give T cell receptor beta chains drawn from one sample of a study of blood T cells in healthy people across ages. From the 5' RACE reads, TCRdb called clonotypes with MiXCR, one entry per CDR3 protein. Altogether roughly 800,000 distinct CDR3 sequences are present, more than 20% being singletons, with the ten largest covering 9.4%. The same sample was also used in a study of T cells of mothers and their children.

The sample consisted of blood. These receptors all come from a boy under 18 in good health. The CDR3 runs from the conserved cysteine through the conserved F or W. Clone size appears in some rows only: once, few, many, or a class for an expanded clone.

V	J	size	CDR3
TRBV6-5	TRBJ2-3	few	CASSRAGGVTDTQYF
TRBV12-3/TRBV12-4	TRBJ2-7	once	CASSFHRIYEQYF
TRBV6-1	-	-	CASSDQDRESETQYF
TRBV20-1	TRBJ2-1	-	CSVPTRDAGVNEQFF
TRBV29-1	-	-	CSVIRDNYEQYF
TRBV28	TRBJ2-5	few	CASSSQWQETQYF
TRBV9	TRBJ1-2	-	CASSVTGAPAGGYTF
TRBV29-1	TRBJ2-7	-	CSVECNEQYF
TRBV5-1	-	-	CASSGGLAGGEDEQYF
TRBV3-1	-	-	CASSQAGLAGGNIQYF
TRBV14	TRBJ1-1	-	CASNRGAPNTEAFF
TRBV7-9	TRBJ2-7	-	CASSPSGTSGSEQYF
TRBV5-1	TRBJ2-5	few	CASSSGSFDETQYF
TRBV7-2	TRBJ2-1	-	CASSLGAGVFYNEQFF
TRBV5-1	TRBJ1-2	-	CASSLGSPGGRGYTF
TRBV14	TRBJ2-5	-	CASSQDGTSDLETQYF
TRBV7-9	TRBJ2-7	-	CASSSGTTEQYF
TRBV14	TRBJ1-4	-	CASSTHGVGNEKLFF
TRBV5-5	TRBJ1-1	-	CASSGAGTGDTEAFF
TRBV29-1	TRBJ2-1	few	CSVGKGRGRSDEQFF
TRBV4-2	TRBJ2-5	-	CASSQDYFGTQYF
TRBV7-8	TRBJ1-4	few	CASNSGAPNEKLFF
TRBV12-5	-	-	CASGLGGTVEQYF
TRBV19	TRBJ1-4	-	CASSNPGAEEKLFF
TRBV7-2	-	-	CASSLDRADYNEQFF
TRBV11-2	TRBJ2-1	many	CASSFFSYNEQFF
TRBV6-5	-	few	CASSSIPGQESYEQYF